This T cell receptor beta chain was profiled in a study of T cells in tuberculosis (dated by TCRdb to the late 2010s). For the study in its entirety: In the study, CD1B tetramers and high-throughput TCR immunosequencing were combined to characterize T cells specific for the mycobacterial lipid antigen glucose monomycolate (GMM). The research as a whole found: The stringent sort gate may have missed T cells binding the CD1B-GMM tetramer with low affinity.

Of note for this clone: No much larger clone exists at a distance of one base, and base qualities are not known.

PBMC were thawed, rested overnight, stained with a GMM-loaded CD1B tetramer, a Live/Dead dye and anti-CD3, and then sorted on a FACS Aria II. The CD1B tetramers were loaded with C32 glucose monomycolate that had been purified from Rhodococcus equi. Before cryopreservation, the PBMC later used for tetramer sorting had been depleted of CD14-expressing monocytes as part of a separate study. About 95,000 tetramer-negative cells were sorted from each donor and analyzed alongside the tetramer-positive cells. Antigen-specific T cells were sorted from four healthy South African adults using GMM-loaded CD1B tetramers. Because TCR-alpha and TCR-beta chains were sequenced unpaired, no chain pairing information was available. The immunoSEQ multiplex PCR assay was used to generate TCR libraries, with TCR-beta and/or TCR-alpha/delta assays applied to each sample. The Illumina high-throughput platform was used to sequence the amplified TCR libraries. The paper's processing steps were these. Clustering and dimensionality reduction relied on pairwise TCRdist distances among GMM-specific receptors from T cells that were either sorted ex vivo or expanded in vitro. Sequence motifs defined by gene usage and CDR3 content were checked for enrichment by comparing tetramer-positive and tetramer-negative populations. Not all clones reach the TCRdb copy of this immuneACCESS table, which keeps in-frame sequences only. Checked studies attribute under half of the gap to unresolved V genes and leave the rest unexplained. That table gives V, J and clone size, and the DNA gave D and trimming. Within this sample are approximately 57,000 clones, with 88% of them counted one time only. The ten top clones hold 21% of the sample.

The sequence derives from an adult woman with latent tuberculosis. The sample taken for sequencing was CD1b-GMM tetramer-negative cells sorted from PBMCs. The sample's cell subset or site label, in plain terms: T cells not binding CD1B-GMM tetramer, sorted from same donor.

The DNA sequence is as follows: TGCGCCAGCAGCCAAGAGGGAGACAGGCGCTACGAGCAGTACTTC. Its translation is CASSQEGDRRYEQYF. The chain employs TRBV4-1 and TRBJ2-7; a tentative D match to TRBD1 spans 6 bases. From its cysteine to its phenylalanine, the CDR3 spans 15 amino acids. Only the CDR3 DNA is retained, 45 bases long and in frame from the first base. CDR1 and CDR2 (MGHRA, YSYEKL) derive from the germline V gene. V is pared back by 0 bases and J by 3 bases, with 12 bases lying between the germline termini.